The sequence of this T cell receptor beta chain was determined in a study of blood T cell repertoires in COVID-19 (dated by TCRdb to the early 2020s). As for the study more broadly: Samples from collaborators originated in the United States, Italy and Spain and spanned both the acute and convalescent phases of COVID-19. The prospective study material was composed of cDNA or gDNA derived from T cells, B-cell-depleted T cells, or PBMCs. The dataset comprised deeply sampled blood TCRbeta repertoires from subjects exposed to, actively infected with, or recovered from COVID-19. The repertoires were made available in a free public database intended to serve as a resource for research on the immune response to SARS-CoV-2. The samples were drawn from the first 160 participants of the ongoing ImmuneRACE study and from 1,254 subjects provided by 6 global collaborators. Nearly every sample came with metadata listing a de-identified subject ID, COVID-19 status, age in years and sex. Where available, HLA class I and class II types were obtained from metadata supplied by the sample provider rather than from assay-based typing. Here is what the overall study found, with its caveats: The amount of clinical and demographic metadata varied by source and participant and was provided uncurated.

As to this clone: Its cognate antigen has yet to be identified. No much larger clone exists at a distance of one base, and base qualities are not known.

The CDR3 spans 15 residues, from the cysteine through the phenylalanine. CDR3 DNA only is kept here, 45 bases in frame from base 1. V and J lose 1 base and 4 bases, and a span of 14 bases separates them. CDR1 and CDR2 are read off the germline V gene (reference sequence) as SGHNT and YYREEE. TCRbeta CDR3 regions were amplified from genomic DNA by means of the immunoSEQ Assay, a bias-controlled multiplex PCR. Regarding the original processing steps: Nucleated cell counts per sample were estimated from amplification of reference gene primers within the assay. To quantify the absolute abundance of each unique TCRbeta CDR3 rearrangement, sequence reads were collapsed and filtered. For each sample, productive Simpson clonality was calculated as the square root of Simpson's diversity index across productive rearrangements. Held by TCRdb, this immuneACCESS table contains in-frame sequences only and omits some clones. Under half of the omission traces to an unresolved V gene where checked; the cause of the rest is unknown. V and J calls and clone size are given by that table; D and trimming were obtained from the DNA. The sample contains about 72,000 clones, around nine tenths of them found a single time. Roughly 14% of the sample goes to the ten largest clones.

The collaborating institutions used their own protocols to collect whole blood in K2EDTA tubes. For TCRbeta analysis, collaborators shipped samples as frozen whole blood, isolated PBMCs, or DNA extracted from either of those sample types. Here the chain combines TRBV5-4 and TRBJ2-5, with TRBD1 tentatively as D gene (5 bases match). This clonotype originated in an older woman with acute or convalescent COVID-19. The sample consisted of peripheral blood. The DNA sequence reads TGTGCCAGCAGCTTGAGTCTTCAGGGCAGAGAGACCCAGTACTTC. It encodes CASSLSLQGRETQYF.